This passage covers 9 T cell receptor beta chains from one sample sequenced in a study of memory CD4+ T cells and cytomegalovirus serostatus. The sort gate was single viable CD3+CD4+CD8-CD45RO+ cells for memory CD4+ T cells. Clones were read by immunoSEQ multiplex PCR, and TCRdb kept only the in-frame ones, dropping some. The sample lists over 50,000 clones; around 86% were seen once. The specimen was memory CD4+ T cells from blood. Receptor source: an adult in good health and CMV-seronegative.

V gene TRBV4-2 combines with J gene TRBJ2-7, with D possibly matching TRBD1 (5 bases). Per the germline V gene, CDR1 is LGHNA and CDR2 is YNFKEQ. V was cut by 0 bases and J by 7 bases, with 13 bases left in between. The CDR3 consists of 14 residues. The DNA of the CDR3 is TGTGCCAGCAGCCAAGAAAGGGGCAGCTTAGAGCAGTACTTC. Translation: CASSQERGSLEQYF.

The chain joins TRBV11-3 to TRBJ2-1; the D call may be TRBD1 or TRBD2 (5 bases each). Germline V gene sequence: CDR1 SGHNT, CDR2 YENEEA. V was shortened by 1 base and J by 7 bases, with 17 bases between the two germline ends. This CDR3 has 16 residues. The CDR3 DNA reads TGTGCCAGCAGCTTAGTCCGGGACCTCGAATGTAATGAGCAGTTCTTC. Its protein is CASSLVRDLECNEQFF.

This clone is a singleton in its sample. The chain carries TRBV28 and TRBJ2-7; D possibly matches TRBD1 or TRBD2 (6 bases each). Per germline, CDR1 MDHEN and CDR2 SYDVKM. Trimming stripped 6 bases from V and 3 bases from J, with 18 bases between. The CDR3 spans 15 residues. The CDR3 reads CASRKPGAGGYEQYF. The CDR3 region has the DNA TGTGCCAGCAGAAAGCCAGGGGCCGGGGGCTACGAGCAGTACTTC.

The chain has TRBV15 and TRBJ1-2; TRBD1 matches 7 bases. CDR3 length: 14 residues. Germline CDR1 reads LNHNV; CDR2 reads YYDKDF (reference sequence). The ends lost 3 bases at V and 8 bases at J; junction bases unmatched: 9. CDR3 DNA: TGTGCCACCAGCAGCGACAGGGCCCTATTAGGCTACACCTTC. Translated: CATSSDRALLGYTF.

The chain is built from TRBV28 and TRBJ1-5, with D possibly matching TRBD1 (6 bases). This CDR3 is built from 15 residues. Germline values: CDR1 MDHEN, CDR2 SYDVKM. With 6 bases removed from V and 6 bases from J, the gap between germline ends came to 18 bases. CDR3 nucleotides: TGTGCCAGCAGACTTGACAGGACTAGGAGTCAGCCCCAGCATTTT. Translating it yields CASRLDRTRSQPQHF.

The chain combines TRBV10-2 with TRBJ1-2; D might be TRBD1 (5 bases). Deletions cut 3 bases from V and 2 bases from J, with 10 bases between. CDR3 length: 14 amino acids. CDR1 is WSHSY and CDR2 is SAAADI in the germline V gene. The DNA for the CDR3 is TGCGCCAGCAGTGATTGGGGGGAGAACTATGGCTACACCTTC. It is translated as CASSDWGENYGYTF.

The chain employs TRBV5-1 and TRBJ2-5, with 7 bases lining up with TRBD2. J was trimmed by 1 base and V by 4 bases; bases with no gene match: 7. CDR3 length equals 15 residues. The germline V gene encodes CDR1 SGHRS and CDR2 YFSETQ. CDR3 nucleotides: TGCGCCAGCAGCCCATGGGGGGGGACCCAAGAGACCCAGTACTTC. This encodes CASSPWGGTQETQYF.

The CDR3 is CASSLRGLAGGPQPGELFF. For the CDR3, the DNA is TGTGCCAGCAGCCTTCGGGGACTAGCGGGAGGGCCTCAACCTGGGGAGCTGTTTTTT. The chain combines TRBV7-9 with TRBJ2-2, with 16 bases matching TRBD2. The CDR3 is 19 residues long. V lost 5 bases and J lost 8; bases outside the gene matches: 14. Germline CDR1 and CDR2: SEHNR and FQNEAQ (reference sequence).

The V gene is TRBV5-1, the J gene TRBJ1-1; 10 bases match TRBD1. The CDR3 has 16 residues. The ends lost 4 bases at V and 0 bases at J; junction bases unmatched: 6. Per the germline V gene, CDR1 is SGHRS and CDR2 is YFSETQ. CDR3 DNA sequence: TGCGCCAGCAGCGCTGACAGGGGGCAGATGAACACTGAAGCTTTCTTT. It codes for CASSADRGQMNTEAFF.